This T cell receptor (beta chain) was identified during a study of CD8+CD57+ T cells in acquired aplastic anemia. Regarding the study as a whole: Patients and controls shared approximately 30 CD8+ CDR3 sequences, highly expressed in patients.

The CDR3 is made up of 12 amino acids. The germline V gene has CDR1 MNHNY and CDR2 SVGAGI (reference sequence). This clonotype was observed many times. The target antigen is unknown. According to the study, genomic DNA was the template for TCR beta VDJ and CDR3 profiling. TCRdb ran MiXCR on the reads and lists one entry per CDR3 protein. This sample carries some 42,000 distinct CDR3 sequences, about 70% of them seen once, and the ten largest clones take more than 20%. The TCR sequence derives from a human donor in good health, serving as a control. The rearrangement links TRBV6-6 to TRBJ1-4; D is possibly TRBD1 (5 bases). The source material was sorted CD4+, CD8+, or CD8+CD57+ T cells (not recorded which) from PBMCs. This CDR3 is CALRGIEEKLFF. The CDR3 DNA follows: TGTGCTTTGCGGGGGATCGAGGAAAAACTGTTTTTT.